One and the same sample provided the 13 T cell receptor beta chains below, sequenced in a study of CD8+CD57+ T cells in acquired aplastic anemia. An expansion of CD8+CD57+ cells by flow cytometry had been shown in patients chosen for sequencing. Genomic DNA constituted the template upon which TCR beta VDJ and CDR3 profiling was performed. MiXCR, applied by TCRdb to the reads, yields one record per CDR3 protein. The sample consists of 270,000 or so distinct CDR3 sequences, roughly 80% of them appearing once. The sample comprised sorted CD4+, CD8+, or CD8+CD57+ T cells (not recorded which) from PBMCs. These receptors all stem from a human donor with aplastic anemia.

The chain combines TRBV7-2 with TRBJ2-5, with 8 bases that match TRBD2. Germline CDR1 SGHTA, CDR2 FQGNSA. V dropped 5 bases and J dropped 5; count of bases not matched to a gene: 10. The CDR3 sequence is 15 residues long. The CDR3 sequence: CASSAVGLGRETQYF. For the CDR3, the DNA is TGTGCCAGCAGCGCGGTGGGACTAGGGCGGGAGACCCAGTACTTC. Full variable domain (outside the CDR3, taken from reference TRBV7-2 and TRBJ2-5): GAGVSQSPSNKVTEKGKDVELRCDPISGHTALYWYRQSLGQGLEFLIYFQGNSAPDKSGLPSDRFSAERTGGSVSTLTIQRTQQEDSAVYLCASSAVGLGRETQYFGPGTRLLVL.

About this clonotype: The junction shows a germline mismatch at one end, possibly a read error. The chain combines TRBV10-1 with TRBJ1-3; tentatively, D is TRBD1 (5 bases). The CDR3 runs to 16 residues. Germline values: CDR1 WNHNN, CDR2 SYGVQD (reference sequence). CDR3 in amino acids: CASSDVRFMWVRVGQF. In DNA form, the CDR3 reads TGCGCCAGCAGTGACGTTCGTTTCATGTGGGTGAGGGTAGGACAATTT.

Remarks on this clonotype: Germline is not matched at one junction end, which may reflect a read error. CDR3 in amino acids: CASSFVRGHYAQYF. CDR3 bases: TGTGCCAGCAGTTTCGTGCGGGGTCACTACGCGCAGTACTTC. The chain combines TRBV6-5 with TRBJ2-3, with a possible D match to TRBD2 (6 bases). The DNA end lines up better with TRBJ2-7; the J call may be wrong. This CDR3 region has 14 residues. Germline V gene sequence: CDR1 MNHEY, CDR2 SVGAGI.

In its sample, this clonotype was seen once. V usage is TRBV9 and J usage is TRBJ2-2; no clear D. V was shortened by 4 bases and J by 1 base, with 8 bases between the two germline ends. Germline values: CDR1 SGDLS, CDR2 YYNGEE. The CDR3 consists of 14 residues. Here the CDR3 reads CASSLNMNTGELFF. The CDR3 nucleotides read TGTGCCAGCAGCTTAAATATGAACACCGGGGAGCTGTTTTTT.

Turning to this clonotype: The germline gene is not matched at one end of the junction; a read error may be the cause. The chain links TRBV4-1 to TRBJ2-1; TRBD1 might be the D (8 bases). Germline assignment: CDR1 MGHRA and CDR2 YSYEKL. The CDR3 extends over 19 amino acids. The CDR3 bases are TGTGCCAGCAGCCAAGGCCTTGCACGGGGGGACAGGTCCTACACTGAGCAGTGCTTC. Translated, it gives CASSQGLARGDRSYTEQCF.

Worth noting for this clonotype: The junction differs from germline at one of its ends, possibly a read error. J is TRBJ2-3 and V is TRBV7-4; 7 bases are a match to TRBD1. Germline V gene lookup returns CDR1 SGHVT and CDR2 SQSDAQ. The CDR3 length is 13 residues. The DNA for the CDR3 is TGTGCCAGCGGCTCAGGGGGTAGAGATACAGCAGTTTTT. Its translation is CASGSGGRDTAVF.

On this clonotype: The CDR3 end shows no conserved phenylalanine or tryptophan, and so a read error is likely. This chain uses TRBV7-3 with TRBJ2-7; D possibly uses TRBD1 or TRBD2 (6 bases each). CDR3 size: 13 residues. From germline, CDR1 is SGHTA and CDR2 FQGTGA. V was trimmed by 5 bases and J by 3 bases, leaving 11 bases between them. For the CDR3, the DNA is TGTGCCAGCAGCGCGCGGGGACACTACGAGCAGTACTAC. Its translation: CASSARGHYEQYY.

This clonotype appeared once. The J gene is TRBJ2-2, the V gene TRBV4-3; 9 bases map to TRBD1. The CDR3 has 16 residues. Losses at the gene ends were 1 base for V and 4 bases for J; bases not matched to a gene: 4. Germline loops: CDR1 LGHNA, CDR2 YSLEER. The CDR3 coding sequence is TGCGCCAGCAGCCAAGTGGGACAGGGTCCCACCGGGGAGCTGTTTTTT. This sequence encodes CASSQVGQGPTGELFF.

The V gene is TRBV7-3, the J gene TRBJ2-1, with D perhaps TRBD1 (8 bases). Deletions cut 5 bases from V and 12 bases from J, with 23 bases between. The CDR3 covers 15 residues. The germline V gene has CDR1 SGHTA and CDR2 FQGTGA. The CDR3 nucleotides are TGTGCCAGCAGCACAGGGGGGGGCCCAACAAATACGCAGTTCTTC. It yields the protein CASSTGGGPTNTQFF.

The chain uses TRBV7-9 and TRBJ2-5; the D call may be TRBD1 or TRBD2 (5 bases each). V dropped 4 bases and J dropped 14 bases, with 26 bases sitting between them. The CDR3 length is 15 residues. Germline CDR1 SEHNR, CDR2 FQNEAQ (reference sequence). The chain's CDR3 is CASSSTGSYGANDYF. In nucleotides, the CDR3 is TGTGCCAGCAGCTCAACGGGTAGCTACGGGGCCAACGACTACTTC.

The chain combines TRBV7-3 with TRBJ1-2, with D possibly being TRBD1 (6 bases). The germline V gene has CDR1 SGHTA and CDR2 FQGTGA. V was cut by 6 bases and J by 10 bases, with 24 bases left in between. The CDR3 sequence is 15 residues long. CDR3 protein: CASRRQANAVEHYTF. CDR3 sequence (DNA): TGTGCCAGCAGAAGACAGGCCAACGCCGTTGAACACTACACCTTC.

This clonotype has only one observation. Its ends do not fully match the called genes, so a read error is possible. The rearrangement links TRBV6-5 to TRBJ2-1, with D maybe TRBD2 (6 bases). The germline V gene has CDR1 MNHEY and CDR2 SVGAGI. CDR3 size: 17 residues. The CDR3 nucleotides are TGTGCCAGCAGTGACAAAATAGAGGGAGGTGAGATATATGAGCAGTCCTTC. This encodes CASSDKIEGGEIYEQSF.

Comment on this clonotype: The CDR3 end shows no conserved phenylalanine or tryptophan, and so a read error is likely. The limits of the CDR3 on the DNA are not certain, so only TCRdb's listed CDR3 is given. This chain joins TRBV7-9 and TRBJ2-3; the table calls TRBD1, which could not be checked here. The germline gives CDR1 SEHNR, CDR2 FQNEAQ (reference sequence). The CDR3 is 16 residues long, ends included. CDR3 region: CASSPSRNRVNSTDTQ.